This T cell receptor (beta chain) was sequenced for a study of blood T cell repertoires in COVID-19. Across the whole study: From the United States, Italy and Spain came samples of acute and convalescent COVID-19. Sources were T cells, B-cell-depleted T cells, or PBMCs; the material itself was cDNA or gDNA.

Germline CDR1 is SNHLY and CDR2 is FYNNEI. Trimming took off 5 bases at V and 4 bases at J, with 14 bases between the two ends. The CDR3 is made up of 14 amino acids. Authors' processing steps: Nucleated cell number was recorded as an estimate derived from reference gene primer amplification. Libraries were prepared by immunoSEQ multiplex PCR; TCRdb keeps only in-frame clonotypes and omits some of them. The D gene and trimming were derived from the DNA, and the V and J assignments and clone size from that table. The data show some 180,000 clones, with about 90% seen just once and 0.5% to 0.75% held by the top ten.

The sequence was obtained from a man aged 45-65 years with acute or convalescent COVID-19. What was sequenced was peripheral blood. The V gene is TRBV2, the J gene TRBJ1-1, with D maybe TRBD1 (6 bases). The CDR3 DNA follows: TGTGCCAGCAGTAGGACAGAGATCCCCACTGAAGCTTTCTTT. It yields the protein CASSRTEIPTEAFF.